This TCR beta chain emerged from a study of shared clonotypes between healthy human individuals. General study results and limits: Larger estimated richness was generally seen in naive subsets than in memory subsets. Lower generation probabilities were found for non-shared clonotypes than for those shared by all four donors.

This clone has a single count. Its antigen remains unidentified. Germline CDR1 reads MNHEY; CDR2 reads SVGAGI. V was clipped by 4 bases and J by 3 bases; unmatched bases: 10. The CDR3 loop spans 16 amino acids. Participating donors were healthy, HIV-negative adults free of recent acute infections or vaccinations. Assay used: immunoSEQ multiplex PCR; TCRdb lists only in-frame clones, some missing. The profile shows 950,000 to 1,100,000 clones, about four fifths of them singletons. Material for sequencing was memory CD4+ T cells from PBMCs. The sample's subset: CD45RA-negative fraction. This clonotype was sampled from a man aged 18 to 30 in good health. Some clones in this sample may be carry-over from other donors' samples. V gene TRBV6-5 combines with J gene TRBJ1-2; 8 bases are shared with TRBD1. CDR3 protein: CASSFHGQGADYGYTF. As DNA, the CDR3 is TGTGCCAGCAGTTTCCACGGACAGGGCGCGGACTATGGCTACACCTTC.